The 5 T cell receptor beta chains listed next were all sequenced from one sample in a study of graft-versus-host responses after intestinal transplantation. Their antigen targets remain unknown. The repertoire was sequenced with immunoSEQ multiplex PCR; TCRdb's copy has only in-frame clones and lacks some. The sample has 90,000 to 130,000 clones, 90% to 95% seen once. The material sequenced was unstimulated CD8+ T cells sorted from spleen or lymph node cells, taken before intestinal transplant. These receptors were obtained from a human donor who received an intestinal transplant.

The chain couples TRBV5-8 to TRBJ2-1, with D possibly being TRBD1 or TRBD2 (5 bases each). Trimming shortened V by 6 bases and J by 6 bases, and 13 bases separated the two germline ends. The CDR3 sequence is 13 residues long. Germline-derived CDR1 and CDR2 are SGHTS and YDEGEE. The CDR3 loop is CASKGRARNEQFF. The CDR3 region has the DNA TGTGCCAGCAAGGGACGGGCCCGCAATGAGCAGTTCTTC.

V and J are TRBV4-1 and TRBJ1-1; TRBD1 aligns across 9 bases. This CDR3 comprises 15 residues. Germline V gene data show CDR1 as MGHRA and CDR2 as YSYEKL. V was clipped by 1 base and J by 1 base; unmatched bases: 1. In nucleotides, the CDR3 is TGCGCCAGCAGCCAAGTGGGACAGGGGAACACTGAAGCTTTCTTT. Translation gives CASSQVGQGNTEAFF.

V and J are TRBV4-1 and TRBJ2-5, with TRBD2 matching 12 bases. The J call may be wrong; the DNA end is better matched by TRBJ2-7. The length of the CDR3 is 15 residues. Germline V lookup: CDR1 MGHRA, CDR2 YSYEKL. The CDR3 is CASSATSGGSYEQYF. Written as DNA, the CDR3 is TGCGCCAGCAGCGCAACTAGCGGGGGGTCCTACGAGCAGTACTTC.

A few counts support this clone. The chain uses TRBV19 and TRBJ2-5, with D uncertain. The CDR3 totals 15 residues. Per the germline V gene, CDR1 is LNHDA and CDR2 is SQIVND (reference sequence). V dropped 7 bases and J dropped 5 bases, with 20 bases sitting between them. This CDR3 is CASIMGSPRLETQYF. The CDR3 bases are TGTGCCAGTATCATGGGAAGCCCTCGTCTTGAGACCCAGTACTTC.

The V call is TRBV19, the J call TRBJ2-2; TRBD2 matches at 11 bases. Germline CDR1 reads LNHDA; CDR2 reads SQIVND (reference sequence). V lost 0 bases to trimming and J lost 5 bases; unmatched junction nucleotides: 8. The CDR3 has 18 amino acids. The DNA of the CDR3 is TGTGCCAGTAGTATAGAATATAGCGGGAGGGCCTTAACCGGGGAGCTGTTTTTT. Translation gives CASSIEYSGRALTGELFF.